Presented here are 12 T cell receptor beta chains from one specimen sequenced in a study of cytomegalovirus exposure and HLA in healthy donors. A multiplex PCR was run with 60 Vbeta primers and 13 Jbeta primers. Some clones are missing from TCRdb's copy, which holds only in-frame ones; the method was immunoSEQ multiplex PCR. This sample's clone table lists some 76,000 clones. Sample: PBMCs. These receptors came from a man between 40 and 49 years old in good health and CMV-seronegative.

The chain is built from TRBV7-2 and TRBJ2-6, with D possibly matching TRBD1 (5 bases). This CDR3 is 17 amino acids long. The V end lost 1 base, the J end lost 2 bases, and 12 bases lay between the germline ends. The germline gives CDR1 SGHTA, CDR2 FQGNSA. The CDR3 DNA follows: TGTGCCAGCAGCTTAGTCCCTGTAGGGGCTGGGGCCAACGTCCTGACTTTC. Translation: CASSLVPVGAGANVLTF.

The genes are TRBV7-2 and TRBJ1-1; 8 bases align to TRBD1. V lost 1 base, J lost 2 bases, and 3 bases stayed unmatched. Per germline, CDR1 SGHTA and CDR2 FQGNSA. CDR3 size: 15 residues. CDR3 in DNA: TGTGCCAGCAGCTTAGAGGACAGGGTAAACACTGAAGCTTTCTTT. Its protein is CASSLEDRVNTEAFF.

This chain joins TRBV6-5 and TRBJ1-1, with a possible D match to TRBD1 (6 bases). In germline, CDR1 is MNHEY, CDR2 SVGAGI. Trimming shortened V by 0 bases and J by 11 bases, and 19 bases separated the two germline ends. CDR3 length: 15 amino acids. The CDR3 reads CASSYSWGRGSAAFF. The CDR3 DNA sequence: TGTGCCAGCAGTTACTCCTGGGGCAGGGGCTCCGCGGCTTTCTTT.

The chain links TRBV4-3 to TRBJ2-4; 11 bases align to TRBD2. V lost 1 base and J lost 5; bases outside the gene matches: 13. Germline V gene lookup returns CDR1 LGHNA and CDR2 YSLEER. The CDR3 runs 19 residues. In DNA form, the CDR3 reads TGCGCCAGCAGCCAAGGGTCCGGACTAGCGGGTAGACTGCAAAACATTCAGTACTTC. Its protein is CASSQGSGLAGRLQNIQYF.

The chain's CDR3 is CASSLVPGGETDTQYF. The CDR3 coding sequence is TGTGCCAGCAGCTTAGTCCCTGGCGGGGAGACAGATACGCAGTATTTT. The chain uses TRBV11-2 and TRBJ2-3; tentative D call: TRBD2 (6 bases). The CDR3 totals 16 residues. The V end was cut by 1 base, the J end by 3 bases, with 14 bases between. Germline V lookup: CDR1 SGHAT, CDR2 FQNNGV. The full variable domain, with the rest looked up from reference TRBV11-2 and TRBJ2-3, is EAGVAQSPRYKIIEKRQSVAFWCNPISGHATLYWYQQILGQGPKLLIQFQNNGVVDDSQLPKDRFSAERLKGVDSTLKIQPAKLEDSAVYLCASSLVPGGETDTQYFGPGTRLTVL.

The gene calls are TRBV2 and TRBJ2-7; TRBD2 aligns across 9 bases. Germline values: CDR1 SNHLY, CDR2 FYNNEI. The CDR3 is 18 amino acids. The V gene end was trimmed by 2 bases and the J gene end by 3 bases; junction bases not matched to a gene: 14. In DNA, the CDR3 is TGTGCCAGCAGTGAATGGGTAGCGGGGGCCACCCGTAACTACGAGCAGTACTTC. Translated: CASSEWVAGATRNYEQYF.

The chain is built from TRBV6-5 and TRBJ1-1; D gene ambiguous. The ends were cut back, 5 bases at V and 4 bases at J, with 14 bases in the middle. This CDR3 comprises 14 residues. In germline, CDR1 is MNHEY, CDR2 SVGAGI. CDR3 nucleotides: TGTGCCAGCAGTGAAGACGGGCGGGTCACTGAAGCTTTCTTT. Translating gives CASSEDGRVTEAFF.

The genes are TRBV7-9 and TRBJ1-2; D gene uncertain. The CDR3 sequence is 13 residues long. Germline V gene sequence: CDR1 SEHNR, CDR2 FQNEAQ (reference sequence). V lost 1 base and J 2 bases, leaving 5 bases between the germline ends. This CDR3 is CASSLDLNYGYTF. The CDR3 DNA is TGTGCCAGCAGCTTAGACTTAAACTATGGCTACACCTTC.

The CDR3 region is CASSQDRAIGVGYTIYF. The CDR3 nucleotides read TGTGCCAGCAGCCAAGATAGGGCTATCGGGGTAGGATACACCATATATTTT. The chain is built from TRBV4-2 and TRBJ1-3; unclear D gene. With 0 bases removed from V and 8 bases from J, the gap between germline ends came to 20 bases. The CDR3 length is 17 residues. Looked up from germline, CDR1 is LGHNA and CDR2 is YNFKEQ.

This rearrangement joins TRBV4-2 to TRBJ2-2; TRBD1 agrees at 11 bases. Trimming removed 7 bases from V and 4 bases from J; junction bases left unmatched: 11. The germline V gene has CDR1 LGHNA and CDR2 YNFKEQ. CDR3 length: 17 amino acids. This CDR3 reads CASTNGGGTGGTGELFF. CDR3 DNA: TGTGCCAGCACGAACGGCGGCGGGACAGGGGGCACCGGGGAGCTGTTTTTT.

V is TRBV5-5 and J is TRBJ2-7; 8 bases align to TRBD1. From germline, CDR1 is SGHKS and CDR2 YYEKEE (reference sequence). This CDR3 has 14 residues. The trim removed 4 bases at V and 5 bases at J, leaving 8 bases unmatched. The chain's CDR3 is CASSRDRLADEQYF. The CDR3 nucleotides are TGTGCCAGCAGCCGGGACAGGTTAGCGGACGAGCAGTACTTC.

V usage is TRBV6-1 and J usage is TRBJ2-1; tentatively, D is TRBD1 (6 bases). Trimming removed 4 bases from V and 1 base from J, with 11 bases in between. The CDR3 extends over 15 amino acids. CDR1 is MNHNS and CDR2 is SASEGT in the germline V gene. The CDR3 loop reads CASSVYRASYNEQFF. The DNA for the CDR3 is TGTGCCAGCAGTGTATACAGGGCATCCTACAATGAGCAGTTCTTC.